Listed here are 19 T cell receptor beta chains from one sample, sequenced in a study of early T cells in non-severe SARS-CoV-2 infection. TCRdb re-derived calls from the 5' RACE reads in MiXCR, one entry per CDR3 protein. The table records 25,000 to 35,000 distinct CDR3 sequences, approximately 5.2% of them present only once. The sequencing input was whole blood. These receptors were collected from an adult who was a healthcare worker with PCR-confirmed SARS-CoV-2 infection or an uninfected control (not recorded which).

In this sample, this clonotype turned up many times. This chain joins TRBV20-1 and TRBJ2-4, with 7 bases matching TRBD1. CDR3 size: 13 residues. In germline, CDR1 is DFQATT, CDR2 SNEGSKA (reference sequence). The ends lost 7 bases at V and 5 bases at J; junction bases unmatched: 8. DNA of the CDR3: TGCAGTGTTAGGGCCGGGACAGAAAACATTCAGTACTTC. This codes for CSVRAGTENIQYF.

This clonotype has at least ten counts. This rearrangement joins TRBV2 to TRBJ2-3; D may be TRBD1 (6 bases). This CDR3 has 16 amino acids. Germline assignment: CDR1 SNHLY and CDR2 FYNNEI. Trimming removed 2 bases from V and 6 bases from J, with 18 bases in between. CDR3 sequence (DNA): TGTGCCAGCAGTGAAAGAAGGGGGTGGGTTCCCGATACGCAGTATTTT. It yields the protein CASSERRGWVPDTQYF.

This clonotype came up many times. The CDR3 bases are TGTGCCAGCAGAGGGAGTGCGGACAGGGACTATGGCTACACCTTC. Protein product: CASRGSADRDYGYTF. This chain links TRBV6-2 or TRBV6-3 with TRBJ1-2, with 8 bases aligning to TRBD1. The germline gives CDR1 MNHEY, CDR2 SVGEGT. This CDR3 has 15 amino acids. V was clipped by 6 bases and J by 3 bases; unmatched bases: 9.

The rearrangement joins TRBV6-6 to TRBJ1-1, with D possibly matching TRBD1 (5 bases). This CDR3 contains 17 residues. Trimming removed 7 bases at V and 1 base at J, with 22 bases between. CDR1 MNHNY and CDR2 SVGAGI come from the germline V gene (reference sequence). The CDR3 reads CASTWGGIRDKNTEAFF. The CDR3 region has the DNA TGTGCCAGCACCTGGGGGGGGATACGTGACAAGAACACTGAAGCTTTCTTT.

CDR3 protein: CASSLAASGFYTGELFF. DNA of the CDR3: TGCGCCAGCAGCTTGGCAGCTAGCGGTTTTTACACCGGGGAGCTGTTTTTT. The V call is TRBV5-1, the J call TRBJ2-2; 7 bases are shared with TRBD2. The CDR3 is 17 residues long. V lost 0 bases, J lost 3 bases, and 8 bases stayed unmatched. CDR1 is SGHRS, CDR2 YFSETQ, per germline.

This clonotype appeared many times. The V call is TRBV10-3, the J call TRBJ1-5, with 7 nucleotides matching TRBD1. The CDR3 is 12 amino acids. CDR1 and CDR2 (germline): ENHRY, SYGVKD. J gave up 5 bases and V 10 bases, and 5 bases lay outside the gene matches. The CDR3 loop reads CATRQGDQPQHF. CDR3 DNA sequence: TGTGCCACCCGACAGGGCGATCAGCCCCAGCATTTT.

This chain joins TRBV2 and TRBJ1-5; 10 bases line up with TRBD1. The CDR3 totals 12 residues. V lost 6 bases to trimming and J lost 11 bases; unmatched junction nucleotides: 4. Germline CDR1 reads SNHLY; CDR2 reads FYNNEI. The CDR3 DNA reads as TGTGCCAGCAGAGCCGGACAGGGGGCCCAGCATTTT. Translating gives CASRAGQGAQHF.

The sample holds many counts of this clonotype. The chain couples TRBV19 to TRBJ1-6, with 8 nucleotides matching TRBD1. The CDR3 runs 17 residues. Germline CDR1 reads LNHDA; CDR2 reads SQIVND (reference sequence). Germline trimming cut 4 bases from V and 4 bases from J; bases unmatched to any gene: 9. The DNA of the CDR3 is TGTGCCAGTAGTAAGAATAAGGGGACAGGATATAATTCACCCCTCCACTTT. Amino acid sequence: CASSKNKGTGYNSPLHF.

The chain links TRBV4-3 to TRBJ2-5, with 7 positions matching TRBD1. V was clipped by 3 bases and J by 3 bases; unmatched bases: 1. This CDR3 contains 13 residues. The germline V gene has CDR1 LGHNA and CDR2 YSLEER. Here the CDR3 reads CASSHGTEETQYF. CDR3 DNA sequence: TGCGCCAGCAGCCATGGGACAGAAGAGACCCAGTACTTC.

This clonotype was seen repeatedly, ten times or more. This chain uses TRBV2 with TRBJ2-5; no definite D call. The ends were cut back, 5 bases at V and 6 bases at J, with 10 bases in the middle. CDR1 SNHLY and CDR2 FYNNEI come from the germline V gene. The CDR3 contains 12 residues. This CDR3 reads CASSSLVKTQYF. CDR3 bases: TGTGCCAGCAGTAGCCTTGTGAAGACCCAGTACTTC.

There are many counts of this clonotype. This rearrangement joins TRBV2 to TRBJ1-5; D call uncertain. V lost 4 bases, J lost 7 bases, and 11 bases lay in between. The germline gives CDR1 SNHLY, CDR2 FYNNEI. This CDR3 has 13 residues. The CDR3 sequence: CASSVRAQQPQHF. CDR3 coding DNA: TGTGCCAGCAGTGTAAGGGCCCAACAGCCCCAGCATTTT.

This clonotype was seen at least ten times. CDR3 residues: CASSQGGWSSYNEQFF. The CDR3 DNA follows: TGTGCCAGCAGCCAAGGGGGCTGGAGCTCCTACAATGAGCAGTTCTTC. J is TRBJ2-1 and V is TRBV3-1, with a possible D match to TRBD1 (5 bases). Germline assignment: CDR1 LGHDT and CDR2 YNNKEL (reference sequence). The CDR3 loop spans 16 amino acids. V lost 1 base and J 0 bases, leaving 10 bases between the germline ends.

This clonotype has at least ten counts. This chain connects TRBV20-1 to TRBJ1-3; the D is unclear. Trimming pared 3 bases from V and 8 bases from J, leaving 14 bases between. The length of the CDR3 is 13 residues. Germline V gene lookup returns CDR1 DFQATT and CDR2 SNEGSKA (reference sequence). CDR3 bases: TGCAGTGCTAGTCCCCCCGGAAGGGACACCATATATTTT. Translation gives CSASPPGRDTIYF.

This clonotype was counted a few times. This chain uses TRBV5-1 with TRBJ1-6, with 11 bases fitting TRBD1. Germline V gives CDR1 SGHRS, CDR2 YFSETQ. V shed 1 base, J shed 3 bases, and the junction held 3 bases outside the gene matches. The CDR3 loop spans 17 amino acids. CDR3 sequence (DNA): TGCGCCAGCAGCTTGTGGACAGGGGGCGACTATAATTCACCCCTCCACTTT. This sequence encodes CASSLWTGGDYNSPLHF. Using reference TRBV5-1 and TRBJ1-6 for the parts outside the CDR3, the full variable domain is KAGVTQTPRYLIKTRGQQVTLSCSPISGHRSVSWYQQTPGQGLQFLFEYFSETQRNKGNFPGRFSGRQFSNSRSEMNVSTLELGDSALYLCASSLWTGGDYNSPLHFGNGTRLTVT.

This clonotype came up many times. V and J are TRBV11-2 and TRBJ2-2; 11 bases are a match to TRBD1. The CDR3 runs 16 residues. The germline CDR1 and CDR2 sequences are SGHAT and FQNNGV. After removal of 3 bases from V and 6 bases from J, the junction contained 6 bases not matched to a gene. CDR3 nucleotide sequence: TGTGCCAGCAGCTTGAGGACAGGGGGCTCCCCCGGGGAGCTGTTTTTT. Protein: CASSLRTGGSPGELFF.

V is TRBV20-1 and J is TRBJ1-1; D unclear. Trimming cost V 3 bases and J 1 base, with 12 bases left between them. The length of the CDR3 is 14 residues. The germline gives CDR1 DFQATT, CDR2 SNEGSKA (reference sequence). DNA of the CDR3: TGCAGTGCTAGGGCGACAATCCCGAACACTGAAGCTTTCTTT. It is translated as CSARATIPNTEAFF.

This clonotype has only a few counts. The chain combines TRBV30 with TRBJ2-3; TRBD1 matches 10 bases. Germline loops: CDR1 GTSNPN, CDR2 SVGIG (reference sequence). The length of the CDR3 is 12 residues. V lost 2 bases, J lost 15 bases, and 8 bases stayed unmatched. CDR3 sequence reads: CAWSQPGTGEYF. CDR3 nucleotide sequence: TGTGCCTGGAGTCAACCCGGGACAGGGGAATATTTT.

This clonotype was found many times. This chain connects TRBV5-1 to TRBJ2-2; possible D gene TRBD1, 5 bases. Between the trimmed V and J ends, which lost 2 bases and 4 bases, there was a span of 9 bases. The germline V gene encodes CDR1 SGHRS and CDR2 YFSETQ. This CDR3 contains 14 residues. The CDR3 sequence is CASSLRRGTGELFF. The CDR3 coding sequence is TGCGCCAGCAGCTTAAGAAGGGGCACCGGGGAGCTGTTTTTT.

The chain joins TRBV28 to TRBJ1-2, with D hard to call. Germline V gene lookup returns CDR1 MDHEN and CDR2 SYDVKM. The CDR3 has 10 residues. V dropped 5 bases and J dropped 7 bases, with 5 bases sitting between them. The DNA for the CDR3 is TGTGCCAGCAGTCGGTTTGGCTACACCTTC. This codes for CASSRFGYTF.